This T cell receptor beta chain was profiled in a study of blood T cell repertoires in COVID-19. Study-level information: Acute and convalescent COVID-19 samples came from the United States, Italy and Spain.

Germline V gene sequence: CDR1 SEHNR, CDR2 FQNEAQ (reference sequence). The CDR3 is made up of 14 amino acids. V was cut by 6 bases and J by 5 bases, with 16 bases left in between. TCRdb keeps only in-frame clones here, not all; method: immunoSEQ multiplex PCR. In the table there are under 200,000 clones, about 80% of which are singletons. The TCR sequence derives from a man in his 70s with active or convalescent COVID-19. The sample taken for sequencing was peripheral blood. The V call is TRBV7-9, the J call TRBJ2-5; a weak D match, TRBD2 (5 bases). CDR3 in amino acids: CASSFTSKGETQYF. The CDR3 coding sequence is TGTGCCAGCAGTTTTACTAGTAAAGGGGAGACCCAGTACTTC.